These 26 T cell receptor beta chains were all obtained from the same sample, sequenced in a study of cytomegalovirus exposure and HLA in healthy donors. This PCR relied on a set of 60 Vbeta primers and 13 Jbeta primers. TCRdb's table, derived via immunoSEQ multiplex PCR, lists solely in-frame clones and lacks some. Here the sample spans under 200,000 clones, more than 60% being singletons. Specimen: PBMCs. All receptors come from a man in his forties in good health and CMV-seronegative.

This clone was recorded once. This chain links TRBV14 with TRBJ1-2; possibly TRBD1 for D (6 bases). Trimming pared 3 bases from V and 6 bases from J, leaving 8 bases between. This CDR3 contains 12 residues. Looked up from germline, CDR1 is SGHDN and CDR2 is FVKESK. CDR3 bases: TGTGCCAGCAGCCAGGGGGCTAATGGCTACACCTTC. This gives the protein CASSQGANGYTF.

The chain carries TRBV4-2 and TRBJ2-1; D remains ambiguous. Germline CDR1 reads LGHNA; CDR2 reads YNFKEQ. CDR3 size: 13 residues. The V end lost 0 bases, the J end lost 11 bases, and 11 bases lay between the germline ends. The CDR3: CASSQEGLGQQFF. CDR3 in DNA: TGTGCCAGCAGCCAAGAAGGTTTGGGCCAGCAGTTCTTC.

This clone was seen at least ten times. The rearrangement uses TRBV6-4 and TRBJ2-3; weak D call: TRBD2 (6 bases). V lost 2 bases to trimming and J lost 0 bases, with 12 bases between them. The CDR3 is 16 amino acids. Germline CDR1 and CDR2: MRHNA and SNTAGT. CDR3 amino acids: CASSDGAGSSTDTQYF. The CDR3 DNA follows: TGTGCCAGCAGTGACGGAGCGGGCTCTAGCACAGATACGCAGTATTTT.

The V call is TRBV7-3, the J call TRBJ2-1, with 11 positions matching TRBD1. The CDR3 extends over 15 amino acids. V trimming: 5 bases; J trimming: 6 bases; junction bases outside the gene matches: 6. CDR1 SGHTA and CDR2 FQGTGA come from the germline V gene. CDR3: CASSRPGQGVNEQFF. The CDR3 bases are TGTGCCAGCAGCAGACCGGGACAGGGGGTCAATGAGCAGTTCTTC.

The V gene is TRBV6-1, the J gene TRBJ2-7; D possibly corresponds to TRBD1 (6 bases). There are 13 residues in the CDR3. Germline V CDR1 and CDR2: MNHNS, SASEGT. V was shortened by 6 bases and J by 0 bases, with 9 bases between the two germline ends. CDR3 loop: CASRGDISYEQYF. In nucleotides, the CDR3 is TGTGCCAGCAGGGGGGACATCTCCTACGAGCAGTACTTC.

V and J are TRBV9 and TRBJ1-2; no clear D gene. Germline-derived CDR1 and CDR2 are SGDLS and YYNGEE. Trimming took 2 bases from V and 8 from J, leaving 22 bases between them. This CDR3 is 16 amino acids long. The CDR3 region is CASSVAPNDRVRGYTF. The CDR3 nucleotides are TGTGCCAGCAGCGTCGCACCGAATGACCGGGTCCGCGGCTACACCTTC.

The V and J genes are TRBV23-1 and TRBJ2-5; 7 bases map to TRBD1. The DNA end favors TRBJ2-7, so the J call may be wrong. TRBV23-1 is noted as an ORF with a role that remains uncertain. The CDR3 consists of 16 residues. The CDR3 DNA reads TGCGCCAGCAGTCAATCTAGAAGGGGGCAGTCCTACGAGCAGTACTTC. As protein: CASSQSRRGQSYEQYF.

This chain joins TRBV4-1 and TRBJ2-7; no definite D call. CDR3 length: 15 amino acids. With 3 bases removed from V and 2 bases from J, the gap between germline ends came to 14 bases. CDR1 MGHRA and CDR2 YSYEKL come from the germline V gene. This CDR3 is CASSHDLAATYEQYF. The CDR3 nucleotides are TGCGCCAGCAGCCATGACCTGGCAGCGACCTACGAGCAGTACTTC.

This chain links TRBV6-4 with TRBJ1-2; 9 nucleotides line up with TRBD1. The CDR3 length is 16 residues. Germline CDR1 is MRHNA and CDR2 is SNTAGT. V trimming: 5 bases; J trimming: 3 bases; junction bases outside the gene matches: 10. Here the CDR3 reads CASSPEQGALYYGYTF. For the CDR3, the DNA is TGTGCCAGCAGTCCGGAACAGGGGGCTCTATACTATGGCTACACCTTC.

The chain joins TRBV6-4 to TRBJ2-3, with 7 bases that match TRBD2. With 5 bases clipped from V and 3 bases from J, the junction kept 5 bases outside the gene matches. The germline V gene encodes CDR1 MRHNA and CDR2 SNTAGT. The CDR3 extends over 14 amino acids. The CDR3 DNA is TGTGCCAGCAGTTGGACTAGTAGTACAGATACGCAGTATTTT. As protein: CASSWTSSTDTQYF.

To note about this clone: Mismatch with germline at one junction end may stem from a read error. This chain joins TRBV6-5 and TRBJ1-6; 8 bases agree with TRBD1. This CDR3 spans 16 amino acids. Per the germline V gene, CDR1 is MNHEY and CDR2 is SVGAGI. CDR3 DNA: TGTGCCAGCAGTCACTCGCAGGGGGCTGCCGATTCACCCCTCCACTTT. It encodes CASSHSQGAADSPLHF.

This sequence joins TRBV12-5 and TRBJ2-5, with no clear D. Germline V lookup: CDR1 LGHNT, CDR2 FRNRAP. The CDR3 length is 15 residues. V was pared by 6 bases and J by 5 bases, with 19 bases between. CDR3 residues: CASGSAYGEEETQYF. The CDR3 DNA reads TGTGCTAGTGGCTCCGCATACGGAGAGGAGGAGACCCAGTACTTC.

This chain links TRBV27 with TRBJ2-5; D is undetermined. Per germline, CDR1 MNHEY and CDR2 SMNVEV (reference sequence). V was trimmed by 3 bases and J by 2 bases, leaving 10 bases between them. The CDR3 is 14 residues long. CDR3 sequence: CASSFRHLQETQYF. The CDR3 nucleotides are TGTGCCAGCAGTTTCAGACACTTACAAGAGACCCAGTACTTC.

This clone occurred a few times. The gene calls are TRBV30 and TRBJ1-5, with a possible D match to TRBD1 (6 bases). Trimming took 2 bases from V and 7 from J, leaving 12 bases between them. The CDR3 spans 13 residues. Germline V gene sequence: CDR1 GTSNPN, CDR2 SVGIG (reference sequence). For the CDR3, the DNA is TGTGCCTGGAGTCCCCAGGGGAAACAGCCCCAGCATTTT. This gives the protein CAWSPQGKQPQHF.

V is TRBV2 and J is TRBJ1-6; 7 nucleotides agree with TRBD1. V gave up 5 bases and J gave up 14 bases; unmatched junction bases: 9. The germline CDR1 and CDR2 sequences are SNHLY and FYNNEI. This CDR3 region has 13 residues. CDR3 loop: CASSPTGYYTLHF. The CDR3, as DNA: TGTGCCAGCAGTCCGACAGGGTATTACACCCTCCACTTT.

The J gene is TRBJ1-3, the V gene TRBV2; the match to TRBD1 covers 7 bases. With V trimmed by 6 bases and J by 1 base, 3 bases remained unmatched. The CDR3 runs to 14 residues. The germline V gene encodes CDR1 SNHLY and CDR2 FYNNEI. CDR3 protein: CASSRQGSGNTIYF. The CDR3 coding sequence is TGTGCCAGCAGCCGACAGGGATCTGGAAACACCATATATTTT.

The table lists this clone with a few counts. The chain is built from TRBV30 and TRBJ1-6, with a weak D call TRBD1 (5 bases). The V gene's germline CDR1 is GTSNPN and CDR2 SVGIG (reference sequence). CDR3 length: 14 residues. V shed 2 bases and J shed 7 bases, with 12 bases lying between them. The CDR3 reads CAWSSGAGNSPLHF. The CDR3 nucleotides read TGTGCCTGGAGTTCTGGGGCAGGGAATTCACCCCTCCACTTT.

The rearrangement uses TRBV19 and TRBJ2-1; possibly TRBD2 for D (6 bases). The CDR3 is 13 amino acids. Trimming shortened V by 3 bases and J by 6 bases, and 9 bases separated the two germline ends. CDR1 and CDR2 (germline): LNHDA, SQIVND (reference sequence). Written as DNA, the CDR3 is TGTGCCAGTAGTATTGGAGGGGTCAATGAGCAGTTCTTC. Its translation is CASSIGGVNEQFF.

This sequence joins TRBV29-1 and TRBJ1-2, with D perhaps matching TRBD1 (5 bases). The CDR3 has 11 residues. CDR1 is SQVTM, CDR2 ANQGSEA, per germline. With 4 bases removed from V and 7 bases from J, the gap between germline ends came to 10 bases. In nucleotides, the CDR3 is TGCAGCGTTGTTTGGGGACTTGGCTACACCTTC. This codes for CSVVWGLGYTF. Complete variable domain (other parts from reference TRBV29-1 and TRBJ1-2): SAVISQKPSRDICQRGTSLTIQCQVDSQVTMMFWYRQQPGQSLTLIATANQGSEATYESGFVIDKFPISRPNLTFSTLTVSNMSPEDSSIYLCSVVWGLGYTFGSGTRLTVV.

The rearrangement joins TRBV7-2 to TRBJ1-2, with TRBD1 matching 7 bases. Germline CDR1 and CDR2: SGHTA and FQGNSA. The CDR3 extends over 15 amino acids. V shed 1 base and J 3 bases; nucleotides not matched to a gene: 5. This CDR3 reads CASSLEGGHDYGYTF. For the CDR3, the DNA is TGTGCCAGCAGCTTAGAAGGGGGCCACGACTATGGCTACACCTTC.

The rearrangement joins TRBV19 to TRBJ2-5, with 8 bases aligning to TRBD2. The better agreement between TRBJ2-7 and the DNA end casts doubt on the J call. The CDR3 length is 15 residues. CDR1 is LNHDA and CDR2 is SQIVND in the germline V gene (reference sequence). The CDR3, as DNA: TGTGCCAGTAGTATCCGGGGGGGCGGGGGTTACGAGCAGTACTTC. Translated: CASSIRGGGGYEQYF.

This clone was counted only a few times. J is TRBJ2-1 and V is TRBV19; 7 positions agree with TRBD2. CDR1 and CDR2 (germline): LNHDA, SQIVND (reference sequence). V trimming: 9 bases; J trimming: 0 bases; junction bases outside the gene matches: 2. The CDR3 extends over 13 amino acids. The CDR3 loop is CASGLDSYNEQFF. In nucleotides, the CDR3 is TGTGCCAGCGGACTAGACTCCTACAATGAGCAGTTCTTC. Full variable domain (outside the CDR3, taken from reference TRBV19 and TRBJ2-1): DGGITQSPKYLFRKEGQNVTLSCEQNLNHDAMYWYRQDPGQGLRLIYYSQIVNDFQKGDIAEGYSVSREKKESFPLTVTSAQKNPTAFYLCASGLDSYNEQFFGPGTRLTVL.

V and J are TRBV7-3 and TRBJ2-6, with 7 bases aligning to TRBD2. Germline V gene lookup returns CDR1 SGHTA and CDR2 FQGTGA. V dropped 6 bases and J dropped 0; count of bases not matched to a gene: 5. The CDR3 loop spans 16 amino acids. The chain's CDR3 is CASSPTGGSGANVLTF. The CDR3 coding sequence is TGTGCCAGCAGTCCAACGGGGGGCTCTGGGGCCAACGTCCTGACTTTC. Drawing the rest from reference TRBV7-3 and TRBJ2-6, the complete variable domain is GAGVSQTPSNKVTEKGKYVELRCDPISGHTALYWYRQSLGQGPEFLIYFQGTGAADDSGLPNDRFFAVRPEGSVSTLKIQRTERGDSAVYLCASSPTGGSGANVLTFGAGSRLTVL.

This clone turned up a few times. The rearrangement uses TRBV19 and TRBJ1-2, with 9 bases fitting TRBD1. Looked up from germline, CDR1 is LNHDA and CDR2 is SQIVND (reference sequence). The CDR3 totals 14 residues. The junction had 1 base not matched to a gene; V was cut back by 1 base and J by 4 bases. The CDR3 DNA is TGTGCCAGTAGTATAGGGACAGGGGCCTATGGCTACACCTTC. It codes for CASSIGTGAYGYTF.

This clone was seen only a few times. This chain uses TRBV2 with TRBJ2-2; D is uncertain. Trimming removed 6 bases at V and 5 bases at J, with 7 bases between. The CDR3 extends over 12 amino acids. The V gene's germline CDR1 is SNHLY and CDR2 FYNNEI. CDR3 residues: CASSKTTGELFF. CDR3 nucleotides: TGTGCCAGCAGCAAGACAACCGGGGAGCTGTTTTTT.

The rearrangement links TRBV2 to TRBJ1-2; 7 bases line up with TRBD1. There are 11 residues in the CDR3. Germline V lookup: CDR1 SNHLY, CDR2 FYNNEI. The CDR3 protein is CGGTDNYGYTF. CDR3 nucleotide sequence: TGTGGGGGGACAGATAACTATGGCTACACCTTC. Combining the CDR3 with reference TRBV2 and TRBJ1-2 gives the whole variable domain EPEVTQTPSHQVTQMGQEVILRCVPISNHLYFYWYRQILGQKVEFLVSFYNNEISEKSEIFDDQFSVERPDGSNFTLKIRSTKLEDSAMYFCGGTDNYGYTFGSGTRLTVV.